A single T cell receptor (beta chain) is shown here with its context. Its target is unknown. J was trimmed by 5 bases and V by 0 bases; bases with no gene match: 6. The CDR3 is 15 amino acids. CDR1 and CDR2 from the germline V gene are SGHRS and YFSETQ. The assay was immunoSEQ multiplex PCR, and TCRdb's table has in-frame clones only and misses some. The sample shows 190,000 or so clones, about 93% of them seen only once. The data were obtained in a study of shared clonotypes between healthy human individuals. The study's findings and limits: Some naive CD4 clonotypes, roughly 4.8%, turned up in common across several donors. The study generally estimated greater richness for naive than memory subsets.

The TCR comes from a woman in her 30s in good health. The chain links TRBV5-1 to TRBJ2-5; 8 nucleotides line up with TRBD1. The sample was naive CD4+ T cells sorted from blood. Subset indicated: CD45RA+ positively selected. The chain's CDR3 is CASSLDPGGQETQYF. CDR3 sequence (DNA): TGCGCCAGCAGCTTGGACCCAGGGGGCCAGGAGACCCAGTACTTC.